The 14 T cell receptor beta chains listed next were all sequenced from one sample in a study of T cell responses to AZD1222 COVID-19 vaccine. Data came from immunoSEQ multiplex PCR; TCRdb stores just in-frame clones and leaves some out. The table lists over 150,000 clones, 90% of them singletons. The sample in question was peripheral blood, obtained on day 0 of AZD1222 vaccination. All receptors come from an adult in good health.

This chain joins TRBV18 and TRBJ2-6; 7 nucleotides align to TRBD2. Germline V gene sequence: CDR1 KGHSH, CDR2 LQKENI. The CDR3 covers 16 residues. The V gene end was trimmed by 8 bases and the J gene end by 0 bases; junction bases not matched to a gene: 7. The CDR3 DNA reads as TGTGCCAGCCCGGGGGGACTCATCTCTGGGGCCAACGTCCTGACTTTC. Translating gives CASPGGLISGANVLTF.

The chain couples TRBV11-2 to TRBJ1-2; 9 bases map to TRBD1. Losses at the gene ends were 2 bases for V and 6 bases for J; bases not matched to a gene: 7. The CDR3 spans 15 residues. CDR1 and CDR2 (germline): SGHAT, FQNNGV. For the CDR3, the DNA is TGTGCCAGCAGCTTAAGGGGGACAGGGATGGATGGCTACACCTTC. This sequence encodes CASSLRGTGMDGYTF.

The J gene is TRBJ2-7, the V gene TRBV6-2 or TRBV6-3, with TRBD1 as a possible D gene (6 bases). Germline V gene sequence: CDR1 MNHEY, CDR2 SVGEGT. V was trimmed by 2 bases and J by 7 bases, leaving 15 bases between them. The CDR3 runs to 14 residues. The CDR3 region is CASSYGDIYPEQYF. CDR3 nucleotide sequence: TGTGCCAGCAGTTACGGGGACATCTATCCTGAGCAGTACTTC.

The chain combines TRBV7-6 with TRBJ2-2; 11 positions match TRBD1. Trimming at V came to 5 bases and at J to 2 bases, leaving 4 bases not matched to a gene. The CDR3 length is 16 residues. The V gene's germline CDR1 is SGHVS and CDR2 FNYEAQ. The CDR3 spells CASSDRTGGNTGELFF. CDR3 nucleotide sequence: TGTGCCAGCAGCGATCGGACAGGGGGCAACACCGGGGAGCTGTTTTTT.

V and J are TRBV7-6 and TRBJ2-2; D uncertain. This CDR3 region has 14 residues. Germline V gives CDR1 SGHVS, CDR2 FNYEAQ. The V end was cut by 1 base, the J end by 4 bases, with 7 bases between. The CDR3 DNA sequence: TGTGCCAGCAGCTTAGACGGTGTCACCGGGGAGCTGTTTTTT. This codes for CASSLDGVTGELFF. Variable domain in full (rest from reference TRBV7-6 and TRBJ2-2): GAGVSQSPRYKVTKRGQDVALRCDPISGHVSLYWYRQALGQGPEFLTYFNYEAQQDKSGLPNDRFSAERPEGSISTLTIQRTEQRDSAMYRCASSLDGVTGELFFGEGSRLTVL.

J is TRBJ1-2 and V is TRBV19; 9 bases are shared with TRBD1. The CDR3 sequence is 14 residues long. CDR1 and CDR2 (germline): LNHDA, SQIVND (reference sequence). Trimming at V came to 6 bases and at J to 4 bases, leaving 6 bases not matched to a gene. DNA of the CDR3: TGTGCCAGTAGGGGACAGGGCGGACTCTATGGCTACACCTTC. Protein product: CASRGQGGLYGYTF.

V gene TRBV7-3 combines with J gene TRBJ2-7, with TRBD1 as a possible D gene (8 bases). The germline V gene has CDR1 SGHTA and CDR2 FQGTGA. CDR3 length: 15 residues. V shed 3 bases and J shed 2 bases, with 14 bases lying between them. CDR3 sequence (DNA): TGTGCCAGCAGCTTGGGGGGGGACAGGCCCTACGAGCAGTACTTC. It is translated as CASSLGGDRPYEQYF.

The genes are TRBV29-1 and TRBJ1-2; D is undetermined. Trimming stripped 4 bases from V and 4 bases from J, with 10 bases between. This CDR3 spans 12 amino acids. Looked up from germline, CDR1 is SQVTM and CDR2 is ANQGSEA. The CDR3: CSVGSGVYGYTF. CDR3 DNA: TGCAGCGTTGGATCCGGGGTCTATGGCTACACCTTC.

The chain employs TRBV5-6 and TRBJ2-3; a possible D gene is TRBD1 (6 bases). CDR1 and CDR2 (germline): SGHDT, YYEEEE. Between the trimmed V and J ends, which lost 4 bases and 3 bases, there was a span of 18 bases. The CDR3 has 16 amino acids. The CDR3 coding sequence is TGTGCCAGCAGCGAGGTAACAGGGAGTGTAACAGATACGCAGTATTTT. Its translation: CASSEVTGSVTDTQYF.

V usage is TRBV5-1 and J usage is TRBJ1-3; a weak D match, TRBD1 (6 bases). V was trimmed by 4 bases and J by 2 bases, leaving 13 bases between them. From germline, CDR1 is SGHRS and CDR2 YFSETQ. The CDR3 sequence is 15 residues long. CDR3 nucleotide sequence: TGCGCCAGCAGCCAGCGGGGGGGCGCTGGAAACACCATATATTTT. It codes for CASSQRGGAGNTIYF.

The genes are TRBV7-2 and TRBJ1-2; the D gene is possibly TRBD1 (5 bases). Trimming removed 2 bases from V and 8 bases from J, with 15 bases in between. Germline lookup yields CDR1 SGHTA and CDR2 FQGNSA. The CDR3 runs to 14 residues. The CDR3 DNA is TGTGCCAGCAGCTTAAGGCGGGACGGGCGGGGCTACACCTTC. This gives the protein CASSLRRDGRGYTF.

The genes are TRBV27 and TRBJ2-7; weak D call: TRBD1 (6 bases). CDR3 size: 14 residues. The V gene's germline CDR1 is MNHEY and CDR2 SMNVEV (reference sequence). Trimming shortened V by 3 bases and J by 2 bases, and 11 bases separated the two germline ends. The CDR3 region is CASSFEGHTYEQYF. CDR3 coding DNA: TGTGCCAGCAGTTTTGAGGGACATACCTACGAGCAGTACTTC.

The chain combines TRBV4-3 with TRBJ2-1; 9 bases agree with TRBD1. This CDR3 is 14 amino acids long. Losses at the gene ends were 5 bases for V and 8 bases for J; bases not matched to a gene: 7. Looked up from germline, CDR1 is LGHNA and CDR2 is YSLEER. CDR3 nucleotide sequence: TGCGCCAGCAGCGGCGGGACAGGGTTTGATGAGCAGTTCTTC. This codes for CASSGGTGFDEQFF.

The rearrangement uses TRBV4-3 and TRBJ1-1; no firm D call. Germline assignment: CDR1 LGHNA and CDR2 YSLEER. CDR3 length: 16 amino acids. The germline V and J ends were trimmed by 6 bases and 3 bases, with 20 bases remaining between them. The CDR3 sequence: CASRPTGGNGDTEAFF. CDR3 coding DNA: TGCGCCAGCAGACCCACCGGAGGGAATGGGGACACTGAAGCTTTCTTT.